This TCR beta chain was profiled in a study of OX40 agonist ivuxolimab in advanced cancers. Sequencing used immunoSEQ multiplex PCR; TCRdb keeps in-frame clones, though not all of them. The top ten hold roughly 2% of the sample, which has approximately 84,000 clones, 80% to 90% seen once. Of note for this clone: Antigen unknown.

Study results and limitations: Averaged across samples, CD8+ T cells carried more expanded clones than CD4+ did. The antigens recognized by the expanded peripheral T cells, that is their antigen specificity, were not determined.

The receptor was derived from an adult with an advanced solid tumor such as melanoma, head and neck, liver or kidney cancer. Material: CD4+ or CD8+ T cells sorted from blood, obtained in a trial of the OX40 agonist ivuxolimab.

The CDR3 DNA reads as TGTGCCAGCAGCCCCCCGGGACAGGGTCCCACCGGGGAGCTGTTTTTT. Its protein product is CASSPPGQGPTGELFF. The rearrangement joins TRBV7-3 to TRBJ2-2; 9 bases match TRBD1. From germline, CDR1 is SGHTA and CDR2 FQGTGA. The CDR3 sequence is 16 residues long. Trimming took 5 bases from V and 4 from J; bases not matched to a gene: 8.